Here is one T cell receptor beta chain with its context. Its matching antigen is unknown. The PCR was carried out with 60 Vbeta primers and 13 Jbeta primers. Sequencing was performed with immunoSEQ multiplex PCR; in TCRdb, only in-frame clones are kept and a portion is missing. The sample totals roughly 140,000 clones. The sample is drawn from a study of cytomegalovirus exposure and HLA in healthy donors. General study points: Links to common viral pathogens appeared, in a later analysis, for several of the most significant clusters.

Donors sampled were nominally healthy, though unrecorded immune exposures were likely. Germline assignment: CDR1 MGHRA and CDR2 YSYEKL. The CDR3 loop spans 14 amino acids. Trimming cost V 4 bases and J 9 bases, with 13 bases left between them. This TCR derives from a man aged 40-55 years in good health and CMV-seronegative. The chain links TRBV4-1 to TRBJ1-6, with a weak D call TRBD1 (5 bases). The sequenced sample consisted of PBMCs. The chain's CDR3 is CASSRGDSRSPLHF. CDR3 in DNA: TGCGCCAGCAGCCGGGGGGACTCCCGTTCACCCCTCCACTTT.